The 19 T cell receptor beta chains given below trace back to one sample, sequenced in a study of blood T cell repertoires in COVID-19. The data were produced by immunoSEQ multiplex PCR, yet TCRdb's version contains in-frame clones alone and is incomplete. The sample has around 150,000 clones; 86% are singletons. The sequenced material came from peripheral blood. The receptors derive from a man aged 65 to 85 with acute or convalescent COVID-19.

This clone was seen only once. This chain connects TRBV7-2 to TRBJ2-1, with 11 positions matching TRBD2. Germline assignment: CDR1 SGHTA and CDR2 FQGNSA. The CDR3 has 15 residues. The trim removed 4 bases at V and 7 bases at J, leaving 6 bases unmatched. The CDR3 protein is CASSSTSGSYNEQFF. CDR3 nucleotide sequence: TGTGCCAGCAGCTCCACTAGCGGGAGTTATAATGAGCAGTTCTTC. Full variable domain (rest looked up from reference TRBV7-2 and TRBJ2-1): GAGVSQSPSNKVTEKGKDVELRCDPISGHTALYWYRQSLGQGLEFLIYFQGNSAPDKSGLPSDRFSAERTGGSVSTLTIQRTQQEDSAVYLCASSSTSGSYNEQFFGPGTRLTVL.

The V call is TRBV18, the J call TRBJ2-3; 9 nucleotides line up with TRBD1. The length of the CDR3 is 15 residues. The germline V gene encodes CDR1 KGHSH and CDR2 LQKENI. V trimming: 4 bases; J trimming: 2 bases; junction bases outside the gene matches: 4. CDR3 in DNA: TGTGCCAGCTCACGGGGACAGGGTGACACAGATACGCAGTATTTT. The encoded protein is CASSRGQGDTDTQYF.

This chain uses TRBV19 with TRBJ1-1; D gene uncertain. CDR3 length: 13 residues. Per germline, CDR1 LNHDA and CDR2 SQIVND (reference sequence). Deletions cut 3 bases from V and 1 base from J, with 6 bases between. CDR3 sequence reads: CASSITGNTEAFF. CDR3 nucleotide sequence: TGTGCCAGTAGTATTACGGGGAACACTGAAGCTTTCTTT.

In nucleotides, the CDR3 is TGTGCCAGCTCACCCGGACTAGGTCCCGAGCAGTACTTC. Translation gives CASSPGLGPEQYF. This chain uses TRBV18 with TRBJ2-7, with TRBD2 matching 7 bases. This CDR3 has 13 residues. Germline loops: CDR1 KGHSH, CDR2 LQKENI. J gave up 6 bases and V 3 bases, and 5 bases lay outside the gene matches.

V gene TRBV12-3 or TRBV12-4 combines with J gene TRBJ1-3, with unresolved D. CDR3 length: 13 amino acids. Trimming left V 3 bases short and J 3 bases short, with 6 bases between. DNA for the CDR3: TGTGCCAGCAGTTTGGCCGTTGGAAACACCATATATTTT. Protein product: CASSLAVGNTIYF.

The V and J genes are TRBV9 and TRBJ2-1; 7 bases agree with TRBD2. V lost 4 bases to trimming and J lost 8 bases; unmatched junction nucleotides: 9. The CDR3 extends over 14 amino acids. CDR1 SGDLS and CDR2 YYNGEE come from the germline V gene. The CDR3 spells CASSLSGQRDEQFF. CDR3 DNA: TGTGCCAGCAGCCTTAGCGGGCAGAGAGATGAGCAGTTCTTC. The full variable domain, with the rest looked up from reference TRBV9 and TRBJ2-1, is DSGVTQTPKHLITATGQRVTLRCSPRSGDLSVYWYQQSLDQGLQFLIQYYNGEERAKGNILERFSAQQFPDLHSELNLSSLELGDSALYFCASSLSGQRDEQFFGPGTRLTVL.

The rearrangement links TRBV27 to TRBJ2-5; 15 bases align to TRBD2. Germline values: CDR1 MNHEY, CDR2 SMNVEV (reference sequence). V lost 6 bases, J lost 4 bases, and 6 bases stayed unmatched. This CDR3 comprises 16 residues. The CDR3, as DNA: TGTGCCAGCAGCGCAAGGACTAGCGGGAGGGGAGAGACCCAGTACTTC. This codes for CASSARTSGRGETQYF.

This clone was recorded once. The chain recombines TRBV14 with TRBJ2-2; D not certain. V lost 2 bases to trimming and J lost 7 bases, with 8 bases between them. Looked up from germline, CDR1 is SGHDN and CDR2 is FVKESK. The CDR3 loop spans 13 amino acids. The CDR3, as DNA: TGTGCCAGCAGCCAAAGCCTGGTCGGGGAGCTGTTTTTT. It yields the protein CASSQSLVGELFF.

The chain's CDR3 is CASSPAGPAGYTF. The CDR3 DNA is TGCGCCAGCAGCCCAGCGGGTCCGGCGGGCTACACCTTC. The gene calls are TRBV4-1 and TRBJ1-2; D gene uncertain. Germline CDR1 MGHRA, CDR2 YSYEKL. The CDR3 covers 13 residues. V was trimmed by 4 bases and J by 8 bases, leaving 14 bases between them.

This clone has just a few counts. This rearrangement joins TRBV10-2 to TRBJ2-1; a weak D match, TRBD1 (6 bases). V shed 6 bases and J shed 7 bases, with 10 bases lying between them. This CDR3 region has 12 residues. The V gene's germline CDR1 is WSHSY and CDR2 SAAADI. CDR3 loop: CASSLDRNEQFF. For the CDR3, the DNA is TGCGCCAGCAGCCTCGACAGGAATGAGCAGTTCTTC.

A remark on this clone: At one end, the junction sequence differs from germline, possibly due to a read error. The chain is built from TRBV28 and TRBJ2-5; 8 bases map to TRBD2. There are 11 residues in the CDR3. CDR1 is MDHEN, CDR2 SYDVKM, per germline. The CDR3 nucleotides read TGTGCCAGCAGTGGTCGGACTAGCTCGCACTTC. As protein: CASSGRTSSHF.

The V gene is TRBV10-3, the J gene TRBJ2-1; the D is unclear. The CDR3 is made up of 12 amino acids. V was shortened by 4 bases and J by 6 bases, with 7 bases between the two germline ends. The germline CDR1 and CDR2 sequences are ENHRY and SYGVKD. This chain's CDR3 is CAISVVANEQFF. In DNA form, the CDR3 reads TGTGCCATCAGTGTAGTAGCCAATGAGCAGTTCTTC.

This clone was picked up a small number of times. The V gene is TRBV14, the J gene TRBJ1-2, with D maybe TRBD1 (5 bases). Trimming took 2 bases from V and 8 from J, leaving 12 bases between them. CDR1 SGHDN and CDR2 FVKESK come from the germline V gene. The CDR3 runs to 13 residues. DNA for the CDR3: TGTGCCAGCAGCCAATACCGTAGGGGCGGCTACACCTTC. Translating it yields CASSQYRRGGYTF.

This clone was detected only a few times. The CDR3 nucleotides are TGCGCCAGCAGGGGCGGGGCCACCGGGGAGCTGTTTTTT. Residues: CASRGGATGELFF. V usage is TRBV5-1 and J usage is TRBJ2-2, with D possibly TRBD2 on 6 matching bases. The CDR3 loop spans 13 amino acids. Germline V CDR1 and CDR2: SGHRS, YFSETQ. Trimming removed 5 bases at V and 4 bases at J, with 9 bases between.

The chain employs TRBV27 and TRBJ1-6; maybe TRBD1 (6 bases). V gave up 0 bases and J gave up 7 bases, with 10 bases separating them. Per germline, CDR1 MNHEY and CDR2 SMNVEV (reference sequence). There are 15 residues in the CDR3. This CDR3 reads CASSLSGTRNSPLHF. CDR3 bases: TGTGCCAGCAGTTTATCGGGGACAAGAAATTCACCCCTCCACTTT.

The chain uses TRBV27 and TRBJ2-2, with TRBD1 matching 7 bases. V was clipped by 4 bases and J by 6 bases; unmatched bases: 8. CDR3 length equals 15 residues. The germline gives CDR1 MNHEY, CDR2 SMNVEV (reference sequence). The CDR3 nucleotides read TGTGCCAGCAGTTATCAACAGGGGTTGGCCGGGGAGCTGTTTTTT. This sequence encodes CASSYQQGLAGELFF.

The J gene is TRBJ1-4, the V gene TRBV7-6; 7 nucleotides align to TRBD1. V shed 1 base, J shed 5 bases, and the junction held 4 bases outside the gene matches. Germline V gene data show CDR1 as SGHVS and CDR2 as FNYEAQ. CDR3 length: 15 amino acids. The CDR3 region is CASSLGPTGNEKLFF. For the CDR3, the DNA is TGTGCCAGCAGCTTAGGCCCGACAGGGAATGAAAAACTGTTTTTT.

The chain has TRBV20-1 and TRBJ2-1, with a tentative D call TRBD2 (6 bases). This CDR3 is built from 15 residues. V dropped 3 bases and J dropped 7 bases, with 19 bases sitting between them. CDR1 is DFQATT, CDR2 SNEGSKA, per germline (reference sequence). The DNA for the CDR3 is TGCAGTGCTAGTGACCTCTCGGGACTTTGGAATGAGCAGTTCTTC. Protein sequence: CSASDLSGLWNEQFF.

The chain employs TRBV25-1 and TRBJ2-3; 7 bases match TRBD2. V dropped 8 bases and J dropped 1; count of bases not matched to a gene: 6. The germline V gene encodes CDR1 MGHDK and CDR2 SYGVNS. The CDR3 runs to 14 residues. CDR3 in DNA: TGTGCCAGCGGGGGGGGACTTGGCACAGATACGCAGTATTTT. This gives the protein CASGGGLGTDTQYF.